This T cell receptor (beta chain) came from a study of PD-1 blockade in classical Hodgkin lymphoma. Study-wide points: Repertoire differences lack defined causes, possibly disease activity or prior therapy. TCR diversity at baseline was reported to be reduced in newly diagnosed patients relative to healthy donors.

Repertoires were generated with immunoSEQ multiplex PCR, while TCRdb's copy carries only in-frame clones and drops some. The sample holds tens of thousands of clones; roughly 90% are singletons and the top ten take 1% to 1.5%. For this clone: Its cognate antigen is unknown.

Time point defined: newly diagnosed, previously untreated cHL patient sample. Isolation of CD4+ T cells from thawed PBMCs was performed by magnetic negative selection. Peripheral samples used as comparators were newly diagnosed, untreated classical Hodgkin lymphoma PBMCs. The clonotype originates from a human donor with classical Hodgkin lymphoma. The sample comprised CD4+ T cells from blood.

CDR3 sequence: CASTYREGYGYTF. DNA of the CDR3: TGCGCCAGCACCTACAGGGAAGGGTATGGCTACACCTTC. The rearrangement links TRBV5-1 to TRBJ1-2; D may be TRBD1 (6 bases). This CDR3 is 13 amino acids long. V shed 6 bases and J shed 5 bases, with 14 bases lying between them. From germline, CDR1 is SGHRS and CDR2 YFSETQ. The full variable domain, its missing parts supplied by reference TRBV5-1 and TRBJ1-2, is KAGVTQTPRYLIKTRGQQVTLSCSPISGHRSVSWYQQTPGQGLQFLFEYFSETQRNKGNFPGRFSGRQFSNSRSEMNVSTLELGDSALYLCASTYREGYGYTFGSGTRLTVV.